This TCR beta chain was captured in a study of draining lymph node invasion in breast cancer (dated by TCRdb to 2020 to 2022). Turning to the overall study: Metastasis in lymph nodes was diagnosed using histology and cytokeratin immunohistochemistry and was confirmed with EpCAM/CD45 flow cytometry. Each patient contributed matched non-invaded and tumor-invaded tumor-draining lymph nodes plus the primary tumor, profiled for both Treg and Tconv subsets. Lymph nodes from several patients were covered by the separate targeted TCR sequencing, and for three of those patients the primary tumors were sequenced as well. In a separate targeted assay, bulk TCR-beta CDR3 sequencing compared sorted memory regulatory T cells and memory conventional CD4 T cells across breast cancer tissues.

Study-wide conclusions, independent of this receptor: The data could not determine whether Treg conversion took place in a particular organ or whether converted Tregs recirculated between nodes and tumor. TCRs shared between the Treg and Tconv subsets were viewed as suggestive of, but not proof of, a common clonal origin. Detection of some of the top 100 tumor clones in both invaded and non-invaded nodes suggests recirculation between tumor and draining nodes. According to the targeted TCR-seq data, Tregs appeared to be more clonally expanded than Tconvs in every tissue, and both subsets had lower diversity in tumor than in lymph nodes. Tracking the tumor top-100 clones was possible in just a couple of patients. Within each tissue, roughly 13-22% of Treg TCRs were also found among Tconvs, a result interpreted as suggesting peripheral Treg induction.

For memory conventional CD4 T cells, the sort was based on CD4+ CD45RA- CD25- cells. Whether a tumor-draining lymph node counted as invaded or non-invaded depended on the presence or absence of metastatic tumor cells. T cells were pre-enriched with a Miltenyi Pan T Cell isolation kit before staining and sorting. Immunohistochemistry for estrogen receptor, progesterone receptor, HER2 and Ki-67 was used to characterize primary tumors. Fresh surgical tissue was processed within a few hours after surgery by cutting into small fragments. Tissue fragments were enzymatically digested with Liberase TL plus DNase for 20 minutes and were then filtered through a 40-micrometer strainer. Sorting used a BD FACS Aria II with roughly 96-99% purity, after DAPI live/dead staining. Sorted cells were lysed in TCL buffer, and RNA was purified using a Norgen Single Cell RNA purification kit that included DNase treatment.

Note on this clonotype: This clone's antigen is unknown. Nothing much larger sits one base from this clone, and base qualities are not available.

The library relied on bulk RNA-seq. Sequencing used an Illumina HiSeq 2500. The published analysis was carried out like this. For the separate targeted TCR-seq dataset, CDR3 sequences were extracted and quantified from raw reads using MiXCR version 2.1.5 with default parameters. The separate targeted TCR-seq dataset defined each TCR-beta clone by its combination of V gene, J gene and CDR3 sequence. The separate targeted TCR-seq dataset was filtered by first dropping clones with fewer than three counts and then keeping only the 90% most strongly expressed clones in each sample. For each tissue in the separate targeted TCR-seq dataset, Treg-Tconv overlap was calculated by dividing the number of shared clones by the total number of Treg clones and multiplying by 100. In TCRdb, the public reads were trimmed at Q25 with fastp and aligned with MiXCR, with productive beta chains retained. Rows with one shared CDR3 protein collapse into an entry with the most common genes and DNA. The V and J calls were not made by the authors but by TCRdb's processing. For this sample there are fewer than 2,500 distinct CDR3 sequences; approximately 87% appear just once. Of the sample, 2.4% is held by the ten largest clones.

A distance of 15 bases separates the germline ends of V and J, which lose 2 bases and 5 bases respectively. CDR1 and CDR2 were assigned from the germline V gene as SGHTA and FQGNSA. The cysteine opens and the phenylalanine closes a CDR3 of 15 amino acids. The DNA shown is the 45-base CDR3, in frame from base 1. Specimen: sorted memory CD4+ effector T cells from a lymph node. The cell subset or site label for this specimen denotes: CD45RA-negative sorted CD4+ T cells (memory Tconv or effector/memory Treg). This TCR came from a female donor with luminal breast cancer. The rearranged segments are TRBV7-2 and TRBJ2-5, with the D assignment possibly TRBD1 or TRBD2, given 6 matching bases for each. The DNA sequence is given as TGTGCCAGCAGCTTACAGGGGAGGTCGGATGAGACCCAGTACTTC. It translates to CASSLQGRSDETQYF.